This section outlines one TCR beta chain sequence together with its context. These data originate in a study of tumor-infiltrating lymphocytes in oesophageal squamous cell carcinoma. From the PCR reads, TCRdb called clonotypes with MiXCR, one entry per CDR3 protein. The data hold about 15,000 distinct CDR3 sequences, with about 54% observed a single time. The CDR3 runs 15 residues. The V gene's germline CDR1 is KGHSH and CDR2 LQKENI. Material for sequencing was esophageal tumor tissue. This chain uses TRBV18 with TRBJ2-1; tentatively, D is TRBD1 (6 bases). Judging by the DNA end, TRBJ2-7 fits better; the J call may be wrong. This sequence was found in a female donor with esophageal squamous cell carcinoma. CDR3 nucleotide sequence: TGTGCCAGCTCACTTTCCGGGACAAGGGGAAGCGAGCAGTACTTC. It yields the protein CASSLSGTRGSEQYF.